The T cell receptor beta chain described here comes from a study of T cell repertoires in aging, cancer and after chemotherapy. Looking at the study overall: The whole study produced a dataset of millions of TCR reads. General study findings and limits: Untreated cancer patients had significantly lower blood TCR diversity than age-matched healthy donors.

A mixed TRB-A/B primer pool amplified rearranged TRB by multiplex touch-down PCR. TCRdb independently ran MiXCR on the multiplex PCR reads; one entry per CDR3 protein. The sample has some 6,000 distinct CDR3 sequences; 25% to 35% are singletons. The template was genomic DNA from peripheral blood, not RNA. This clonotype came up a few times. Its antigen remains unidentified. Germline V gives CDR1 SGHNT, CDR2 YYREEE (reference sequence). The V and J ends lost 4 bases and 0 bases respectively, with 14 bases between them. This CDR3 spans 16 amino acids. Material: blood. The chain uses TRBV5-4 and TRBJ2-1, with D possibly TRBD1 on 6 matching bases. The TCR was taken from a human donor in good health. CDR3 in DNA: TGTGCCAGCAGCACGAAAGACAGGCCCTCCTACAATGAGCAGTTCTTC. Its translation: CASSTKDRPSYNEQFF.